The entry below describes one TCR beta chain. Measured with immunoSEQ multiplex PCR; TCRdb has only the in-frame clones, and not every one. The sample contains some 270,000 clones, approximately 90% of which appear only once. The CDR3 spans 16 residues. V was pared by 4 bases and J by 10 bases, with 21 bases between. Germline loops: CDR1 SGHRS, CDR2 YFSETQ. This sample is part of a study of blood T cell repertoires in COVID-19. This chain uses TRBV5-1 with TRBJ1-6; tentatively, D is TRBD1 (5 bases). Specimen: PBMCs or T cells enriched from blood (not recorded which). The receptor was isolated from a middle-aged man who had been exposed to COVID-19. The CDR3 sequence is CASSPEPGRGGSPLHF. The CDR3 nucleotides are TGCGCCAGCAGCCCGGAACCGGGAAGGGGAGGATCACCCCTCCACTTT.